This TCR beta chain was sequenced in a study of identical twins. All of the donors were Caucasians in good health. MiXCR was run by TCRdb on the 5' RACE reads, yielding one entry per CDR3 protein. This sample has about 920,000 distinct CDR3 sequences; 9% to 15% occur once, and the top ten carry 1.5% to 2%. Germline V gives CDR1 SQVTM, CDR2 ANQGSEA. There are 14 residues in the CDR3. The V end was cut by 3 bases, the J end by 0 bases, with 9 bases between. Many counts were recorded for this clonotype. A further study also used this sample, focusing on yellow fever vaccine responses in identical twins.

Input material: PBMCs. The rearrangement links TRBV29-1 to TRBJ2-1; D uncertain. This receptor was taken from a young woman in good health. The CDR3 nucleotides are TGCAGCGTTGACGAACAGTCCTCCTACAATGAGCAGTTCTTC. Translated: CSVDEQSSYNEQFF.